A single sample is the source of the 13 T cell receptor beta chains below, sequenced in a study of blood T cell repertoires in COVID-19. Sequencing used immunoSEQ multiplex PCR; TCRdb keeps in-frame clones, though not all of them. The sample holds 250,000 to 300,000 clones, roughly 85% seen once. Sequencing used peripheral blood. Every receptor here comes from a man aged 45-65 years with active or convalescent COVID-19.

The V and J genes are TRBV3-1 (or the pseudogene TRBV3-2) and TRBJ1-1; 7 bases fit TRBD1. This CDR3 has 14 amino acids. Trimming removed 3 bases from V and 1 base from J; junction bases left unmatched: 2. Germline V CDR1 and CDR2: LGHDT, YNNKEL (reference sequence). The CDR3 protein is CASSQRTGNTEAFF. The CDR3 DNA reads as TGTGCCAGCAGCCAGAGGACAGGGAACACTGAAGCTTTCTTT.

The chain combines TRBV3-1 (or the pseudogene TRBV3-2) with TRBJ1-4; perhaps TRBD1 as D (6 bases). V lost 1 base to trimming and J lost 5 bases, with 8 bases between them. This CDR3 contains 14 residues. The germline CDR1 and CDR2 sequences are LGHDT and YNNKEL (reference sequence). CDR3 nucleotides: TGTGCCAGCAGCCAAGTAAGGGGGAATGAAAAACTGTTTTTT. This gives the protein CASSQVRGNEKLFF.

CDR3 protein: CAWSPRQWGEQYF. CDR3 in DNA: TGTGCCTGGAGTCCCCGACAGTGGGGCGAGCAGTACTTC. The V call is TRBV30, the J call TRBJ2-7, with a tentative D call TRBD1 (5 bases). The V gene lost 2 bases and the J gene lost 6 bases, with 14 bases spanning the gap. Germline assignment: CDR1 GTSNPN and CDR2 SVGIG (reference sequence). This CDR3 spans 13 amino acids. Drawing the rest from reference TRBV30 and TRBJ2-7, the complete variable domain is SQTIHQWPATLVQPVGSPLSLECTVEGTSNPNLYWYRQAAGRGLQLLFYSVGIGQISSEVPQNLSASRPQDRQFILSSKKLLLSDSGFYLCAWSPRQWGEQYFGPGTRLTVT.

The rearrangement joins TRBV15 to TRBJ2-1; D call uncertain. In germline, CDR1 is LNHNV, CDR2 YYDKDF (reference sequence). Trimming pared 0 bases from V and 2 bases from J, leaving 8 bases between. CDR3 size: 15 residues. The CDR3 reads CATSRDASPYNEQFF. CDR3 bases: TGTGCCACCAGCAGAGATGCCAGTCCCTACAATGAGCAGTTCTTC.

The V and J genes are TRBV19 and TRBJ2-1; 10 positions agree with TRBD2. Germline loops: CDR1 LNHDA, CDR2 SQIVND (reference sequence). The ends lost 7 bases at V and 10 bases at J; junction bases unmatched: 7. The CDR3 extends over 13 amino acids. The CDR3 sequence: CASTGTSAGEQFF. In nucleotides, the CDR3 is TGTGCCAGTACCGGGACTAGCGCTGGGGAGCAGTTCTTC.

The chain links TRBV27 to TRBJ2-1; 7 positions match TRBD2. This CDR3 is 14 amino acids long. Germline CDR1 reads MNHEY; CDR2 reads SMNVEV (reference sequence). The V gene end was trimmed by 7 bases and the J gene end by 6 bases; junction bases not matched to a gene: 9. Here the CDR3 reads CASKQAGPSNEQFF. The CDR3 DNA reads TGTGCCAGCAAGCAAGCGGGGCCATCCAATGAGCAGTTCTTC.

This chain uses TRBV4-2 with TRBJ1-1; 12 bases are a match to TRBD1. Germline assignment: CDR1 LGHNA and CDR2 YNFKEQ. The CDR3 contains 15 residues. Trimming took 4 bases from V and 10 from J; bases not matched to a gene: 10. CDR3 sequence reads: CASSREGDRGPRAFF. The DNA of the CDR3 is TGTGCCAGCAGCCGCGAGGGGGACAGGGGGCCACGAGCTTTCTTT.

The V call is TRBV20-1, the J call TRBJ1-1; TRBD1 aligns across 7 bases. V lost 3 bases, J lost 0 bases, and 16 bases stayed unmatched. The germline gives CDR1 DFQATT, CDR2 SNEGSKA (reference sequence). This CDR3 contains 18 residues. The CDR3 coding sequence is TGCAGTGCTAGTCCCTCCCCGGGACAGTCACAAGTGAACACTGAAGCTTTCTTT. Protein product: CSASPSPGQSQVNTEAFF.

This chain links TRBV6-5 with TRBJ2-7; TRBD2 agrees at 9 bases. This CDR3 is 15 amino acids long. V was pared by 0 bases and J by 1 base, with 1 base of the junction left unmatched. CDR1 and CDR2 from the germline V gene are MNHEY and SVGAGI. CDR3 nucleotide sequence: TGTGCCAGCAGTTACTCTACTAGCGGGTCCTACGAGCAGTACTTC. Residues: CASSYSTSGSYEQYF.

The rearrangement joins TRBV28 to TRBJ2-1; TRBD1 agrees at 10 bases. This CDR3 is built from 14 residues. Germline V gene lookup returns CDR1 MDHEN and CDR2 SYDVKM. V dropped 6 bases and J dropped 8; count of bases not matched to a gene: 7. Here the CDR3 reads CASSPRTGGYEQFF. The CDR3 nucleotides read TGTGCCAGCAGCCCCCGGACAGGGGGTTATGAGCAGTTCTTC.

CDR3 DNA: TGTGCTAGTGGTCGGTGGGGAGGCTCCTACAATGAGCAGTTCTTC. This encodes CASGRWGGSYNEQFF. The gene calls are TRBV12-5 and TRBJ2-1; TRBD2 is a possible D gene (6 bases). The CDR3 runs 15 residues. The germline V gene has CDR1 LGHNT and CDR2 FRNRAP. The V end was cut by 5 bases, the J end by 0 bases, with 11 bases between.

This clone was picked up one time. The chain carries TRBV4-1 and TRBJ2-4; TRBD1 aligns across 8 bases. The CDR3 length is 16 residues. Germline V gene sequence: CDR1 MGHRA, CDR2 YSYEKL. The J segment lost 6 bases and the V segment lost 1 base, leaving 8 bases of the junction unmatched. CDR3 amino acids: CASSQVQGAMGNIQYF. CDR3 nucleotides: TGCGCCAGCAGCCAAGTGCAGGGGGCGATGGGAAACATTCAGTACTTC.

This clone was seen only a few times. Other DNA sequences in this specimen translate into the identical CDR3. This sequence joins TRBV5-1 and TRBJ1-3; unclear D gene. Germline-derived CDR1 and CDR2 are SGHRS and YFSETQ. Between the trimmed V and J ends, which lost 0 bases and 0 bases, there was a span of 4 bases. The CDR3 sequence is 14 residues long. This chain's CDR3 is CASSLGSSGNTIYF. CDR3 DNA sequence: TGCGCCAGCAGCTTGGGGAGCTCTGGAAACACCATATATTTT.